Below, one T cell receptor beta chain is given with its context. This sample was included in a study of blood T cell repertoires in COVID-19. Within 2 weeks before study entry, exposed participants met a COVID-19 case. This CDR3 has 14 residues. The V and J ends lost 6 bases and 5 bases respectively, with 17 bases between them. From germline, CDR1 is MNHEY and CDR2 SMNVEV (reference sequence). Per the study methods: Reference gene primer amplification in the assay estimated nucleated cell counts. Profiling relied on immunoSEQ multiplex PCR, and the TCRdb table lists in-frame clones only, not all of them. The V and J calls and the clone size are those of that table, but D and trimming were determined from the DNA. This sample yields approximately 300,000 clones, of which 90% to 95% are seen a single time; around 3.9% belongs to the top ten.

The sequenced sample was PBMCs or T cells enriched from blood (not recorded which). The sequence was collected from a woman aged 25 to 45 who had been exposed to COVID-19. The chain combines TRBV27 with TRBJ2-7, with D perhaps matching TRBD1 (5 bases). The CDR3 loop reads CASRSPGWGNEQYF. The CDR3 nucleotides read TGTGCCAGCAGATCCCCAGGGTGGGGTAACGAGCAGTACTTC.